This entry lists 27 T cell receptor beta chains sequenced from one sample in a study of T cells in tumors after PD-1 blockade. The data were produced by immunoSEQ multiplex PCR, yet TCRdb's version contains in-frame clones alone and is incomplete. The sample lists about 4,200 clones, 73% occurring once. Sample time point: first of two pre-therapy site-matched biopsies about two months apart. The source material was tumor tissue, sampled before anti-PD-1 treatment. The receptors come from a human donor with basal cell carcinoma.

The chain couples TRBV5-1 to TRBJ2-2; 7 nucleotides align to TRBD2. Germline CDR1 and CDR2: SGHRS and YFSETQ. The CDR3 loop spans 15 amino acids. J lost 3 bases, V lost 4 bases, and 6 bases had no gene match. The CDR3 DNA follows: TGCGCCAGCAGCCCCCGCGGGAGTCACACCGGGGAGCTGTTTTTT. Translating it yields CASSPRGSHTGELFF.

Here the CDR3 DNA reads TGTGCCAGCACAACCCTAAGGGCTAACTATGGCTACACCTTC. Translated, it gives CASTTLRANYGYTF. V is TRBV2 and J is TRBJ1-2, with D unclear. The length of the CDR3 is 14 residues. Germline assignment: CDR1 SNHLY and CDR2 FYNNEI. V was shortened by 7 bases and J by 0 bases, with 12 bases between the two germline ends.

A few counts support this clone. Here the CDR3 reads CASSSEGQSGKEKLFF. CDR3 sequence (DNA): TGTGCCAGCAGTTCAGAGGGACAGTCGGGAAAAGAAAAACTGTTTTTT. V is TRBV6-5 and J is TRBJ1-4; 7 bases are a match to TRBD1. The CDR3 length is 16 residues. The germline V gene encodes CDR1 MNHEY and CDR2 SVGAGI. V shed 4 bases and J 8 bases; nucleotides not matched to a gene: 13.

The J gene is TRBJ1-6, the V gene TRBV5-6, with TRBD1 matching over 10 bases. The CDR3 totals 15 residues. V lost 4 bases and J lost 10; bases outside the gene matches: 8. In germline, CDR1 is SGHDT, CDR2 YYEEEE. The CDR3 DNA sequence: TGTGCCAGCAGCCCCGACAGGGGGCTGGAGTCACCCCTCCACTTT. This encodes CASSPDRGLESPLHF.

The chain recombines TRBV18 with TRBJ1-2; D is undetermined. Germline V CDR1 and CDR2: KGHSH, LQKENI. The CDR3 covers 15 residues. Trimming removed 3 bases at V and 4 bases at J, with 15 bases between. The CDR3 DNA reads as TGTGCCAGCTCACCTGGGCGGGGATCGAGCTATGGCTACACCTTC. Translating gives CASSPGRGSSYGYTF.

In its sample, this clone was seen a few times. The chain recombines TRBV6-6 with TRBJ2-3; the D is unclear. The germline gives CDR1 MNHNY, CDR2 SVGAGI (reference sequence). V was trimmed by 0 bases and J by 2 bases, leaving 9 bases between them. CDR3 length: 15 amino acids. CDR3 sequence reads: CASSYSLDPTDTQYF. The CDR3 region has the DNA TGTGCCAGCAGTTACTCGTTGGACCCCACAGATACGCAGTATTTT.

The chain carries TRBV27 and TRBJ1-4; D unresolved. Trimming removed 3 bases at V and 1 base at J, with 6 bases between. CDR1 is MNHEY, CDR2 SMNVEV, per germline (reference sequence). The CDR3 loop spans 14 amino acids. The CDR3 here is CASSFGRTNEKLFF. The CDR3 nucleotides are TGTGCCAGCAGTTTTGGTAGAACTAATGAAAAACTGTTTTTT.

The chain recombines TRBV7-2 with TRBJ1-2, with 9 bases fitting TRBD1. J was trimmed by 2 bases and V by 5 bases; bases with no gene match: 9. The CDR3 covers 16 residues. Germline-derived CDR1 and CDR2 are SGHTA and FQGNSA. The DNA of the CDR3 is TGTGCCAGCAGCAAAGACAGGGGGGGTCGCAACTATGGCTACACCTTC. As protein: CASSKDRGGRNYGYTF.

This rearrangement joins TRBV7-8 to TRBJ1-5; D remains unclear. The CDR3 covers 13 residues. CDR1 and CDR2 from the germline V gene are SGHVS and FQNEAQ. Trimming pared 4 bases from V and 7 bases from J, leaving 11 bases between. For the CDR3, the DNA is TGTGCCAGCAGCTCCTATAATGTCCAGCCCCAGCATTTT. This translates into CASSSYNVQPQHF.

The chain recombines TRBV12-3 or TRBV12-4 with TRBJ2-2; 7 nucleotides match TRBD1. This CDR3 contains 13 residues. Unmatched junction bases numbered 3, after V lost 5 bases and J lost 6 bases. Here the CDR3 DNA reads TGTGCCAGCAGTCACGACAGGGCCGGGGAGCTGTTTTTT. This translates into CASSHDRAGELFF.

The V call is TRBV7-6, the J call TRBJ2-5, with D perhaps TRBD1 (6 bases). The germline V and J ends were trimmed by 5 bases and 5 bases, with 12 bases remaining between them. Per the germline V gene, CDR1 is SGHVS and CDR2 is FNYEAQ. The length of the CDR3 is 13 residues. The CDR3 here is CASSPTGWETQYF. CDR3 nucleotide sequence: TGTGCCAGCAGCCCCACAGGGTGGGAGACCCAGTACTTC.

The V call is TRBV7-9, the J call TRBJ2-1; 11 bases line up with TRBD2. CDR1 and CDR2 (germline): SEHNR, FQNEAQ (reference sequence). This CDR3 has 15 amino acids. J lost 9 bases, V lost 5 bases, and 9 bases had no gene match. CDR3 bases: TGTGCCAGCAGCCTTACTAGCGGGGGCCCCCCTGAGCAGTTCTTC. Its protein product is CASSLTSGGPPEQFF.

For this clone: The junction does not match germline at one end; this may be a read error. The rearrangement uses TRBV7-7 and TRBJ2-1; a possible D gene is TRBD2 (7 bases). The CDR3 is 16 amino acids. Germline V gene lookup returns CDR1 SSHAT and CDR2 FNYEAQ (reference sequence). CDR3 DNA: TGTGCTAGCAGCCCCTTAGGGGGGGCCGTCTTGGGTGAGCAGTTCTTC. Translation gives CASSPLGGAVLGEQFF.

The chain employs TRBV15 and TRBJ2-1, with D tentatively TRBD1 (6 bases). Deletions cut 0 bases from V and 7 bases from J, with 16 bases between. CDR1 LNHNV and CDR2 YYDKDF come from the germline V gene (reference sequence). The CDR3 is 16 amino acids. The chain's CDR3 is CATSRDGGRAANEQFF. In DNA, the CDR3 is TGTGCCACCAGCAGAGATGGGGGCAGGGCGGCTAATGAGCAGTTCTTC.

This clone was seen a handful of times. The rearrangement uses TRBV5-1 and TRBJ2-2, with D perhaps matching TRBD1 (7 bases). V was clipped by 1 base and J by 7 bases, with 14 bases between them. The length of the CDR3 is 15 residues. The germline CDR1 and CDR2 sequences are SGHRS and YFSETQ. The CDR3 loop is CASSLSGGKGGELFF. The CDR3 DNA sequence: TGCGCCAGCAGCTTGTCAGGGGGGAAAGGCGGGGAGCTGTTTTTT.

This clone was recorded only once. CDR3 in DNA: TGCGCCAGCAGCTCGGGGGACAGGGGAATAACAGATACGCAGTATTTT. Encoded protein: CASSSGDRGITDTQYF. The gene calls are TRBV5-1 and TRBJ2-3; 10 nucleotides align to TRBD1. After removal of 3 bases from V and 3 bases from J, the junction contained 7 bases not matched to a gene. The germline CDR1 and CDR2 sequences are SGHRS and YFSETQ. The CDR3 spans 16 residues.

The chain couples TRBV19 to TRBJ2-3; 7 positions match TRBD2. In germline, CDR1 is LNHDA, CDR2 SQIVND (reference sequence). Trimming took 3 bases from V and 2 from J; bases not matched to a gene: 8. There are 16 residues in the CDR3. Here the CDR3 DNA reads TGTGCCAGTAGTATGCCCACTAGCGAGTTCACAGATACGCAGTATTTT. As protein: CASSMPTSEFTDTQYF.

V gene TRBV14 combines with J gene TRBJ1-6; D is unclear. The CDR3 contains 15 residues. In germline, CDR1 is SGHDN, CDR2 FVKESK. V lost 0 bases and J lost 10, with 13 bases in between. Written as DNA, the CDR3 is TGTGCCAGCAGCCAAGATTCTACAGTGTCATCACCCCTCCACTTT. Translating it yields CASSQDSTVSSPLHF. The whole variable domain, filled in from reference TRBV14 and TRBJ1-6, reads EAGVTQFPSHSVIEKGQTVTLRCDPISGHDNLYWYRRVMGKEIKFLLHFVKESKQDESGMPNNRFLAERTGGTYSTLKVQPAELEDSGVYFCASSQDSTVSSPLHFGNGTRLTVT.

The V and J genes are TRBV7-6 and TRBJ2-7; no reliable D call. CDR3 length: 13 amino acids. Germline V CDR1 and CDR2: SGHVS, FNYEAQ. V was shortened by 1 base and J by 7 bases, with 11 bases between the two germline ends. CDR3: CASSLVRMGEQYF. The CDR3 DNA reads TGTGCCAGCAGCTTAGTCAGGATGGGTGAGCAGTACTTC.

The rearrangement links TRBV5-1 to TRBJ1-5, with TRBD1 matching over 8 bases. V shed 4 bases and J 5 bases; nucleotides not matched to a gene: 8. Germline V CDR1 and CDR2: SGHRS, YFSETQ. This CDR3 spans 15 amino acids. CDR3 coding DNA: TGCGCCAGCAGCATAGGGACAGGCAATCATCAGCCCCAGCATTTT. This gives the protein CASSIGTGNHQPQHF.

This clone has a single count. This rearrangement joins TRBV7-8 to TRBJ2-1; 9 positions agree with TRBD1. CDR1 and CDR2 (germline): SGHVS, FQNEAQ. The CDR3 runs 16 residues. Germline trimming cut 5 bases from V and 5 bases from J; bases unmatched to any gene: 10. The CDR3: CASSTLTGGADNEQFF. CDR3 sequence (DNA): TGTGCCAGCAGCACTCTTACAGGGGGCGCAGACAATGAGCAGTTCTTC.

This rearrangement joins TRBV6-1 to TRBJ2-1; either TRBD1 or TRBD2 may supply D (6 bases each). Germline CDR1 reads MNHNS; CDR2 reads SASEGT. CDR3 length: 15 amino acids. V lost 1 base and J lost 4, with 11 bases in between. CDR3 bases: TGTGCCAGCAGTGAAGGGGGGGCGATATACAATGAGCAGTTCTTC. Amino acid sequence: CASSEGGAIYNEQFF.

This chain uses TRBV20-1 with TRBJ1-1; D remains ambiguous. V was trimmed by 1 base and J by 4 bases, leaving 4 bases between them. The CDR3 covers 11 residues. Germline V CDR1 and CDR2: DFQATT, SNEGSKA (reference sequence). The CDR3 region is CSARGPTEAFF. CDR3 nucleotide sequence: TGCAGTGCTAGAGGGCCCACTGAAGCTTTCTTT.

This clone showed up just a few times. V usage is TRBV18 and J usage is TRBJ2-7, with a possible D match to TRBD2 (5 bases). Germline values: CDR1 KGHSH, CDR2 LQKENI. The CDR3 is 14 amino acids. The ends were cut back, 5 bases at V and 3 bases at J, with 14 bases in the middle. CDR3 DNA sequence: TGTGCCAGCTCAAACCCCGGGATCAGCTACGAGCAGTACTTC. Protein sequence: CASSNPGISYEQYF.

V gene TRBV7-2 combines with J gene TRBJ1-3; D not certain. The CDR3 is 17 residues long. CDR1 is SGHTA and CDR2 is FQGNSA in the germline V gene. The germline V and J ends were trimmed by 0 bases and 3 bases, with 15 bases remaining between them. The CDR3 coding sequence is TGTGCCAGCAGCTTAGCCCCGGGCCCGTCGTATGGAAACACCATATATTTT. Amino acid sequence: CASSLAPGPSYGNTIYF. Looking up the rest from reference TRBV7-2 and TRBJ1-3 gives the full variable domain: GAGVSQSPSNKVTEKGKDVELRCDPISGHTALYWYRQSLGQGLEFLIYFQGNSAPDKSGLPSDRFSAERTGGSVSTLTIQRTQQEDSAVYLCASSLAPGPSYGNTIYFGEGSWLTVV.

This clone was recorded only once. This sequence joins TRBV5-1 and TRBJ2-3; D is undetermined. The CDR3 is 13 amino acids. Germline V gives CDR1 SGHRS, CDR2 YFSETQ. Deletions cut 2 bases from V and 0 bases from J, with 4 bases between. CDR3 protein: CASSFYSTDTQYF. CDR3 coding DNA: TGCGCCAGCAGCTTCTACAGCACAGATACGCAGTATTTT.

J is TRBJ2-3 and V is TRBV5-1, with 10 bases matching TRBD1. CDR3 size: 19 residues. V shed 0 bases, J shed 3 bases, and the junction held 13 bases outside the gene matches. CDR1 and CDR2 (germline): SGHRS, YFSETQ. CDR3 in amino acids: CASSLAPPGQGIRTDTQYF. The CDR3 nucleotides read TGCGCCAGCAGCTTGGCGCCCCCGGGACAGGGGATACGGACAGATACGCAGTATTTT.